Listed below are T cell receptor beta chains from one sample, sequenced in a study of blood T cell repertoires in COVID-19. Sequenced by immunoSEQ multiplex PCR; TCRdb stores in-frame clones only, minus some. The table has around 200,000 clones, about 89% seen once. Source material: peripheral blood. The receptors stem from a man between 65 and 85 years old with acute or convalescent COVID-19. CDR3s include the opening cysteine and the closing phenylalanine or tryptophan. The order of the fields is J gene, clone size, V gene, D gene, CDR3 DNA, CDR3 protein. The D gene is left open where the match is weak. Expanded clones are given a class, and other clones once, few, many or no size at all.

>TRBJ1-4|once|TRBV29-1|NA
TGCAGCGCTAGGGGCCTTAATGAAAAACTGTTTTTT
CSARGLNEKLFF
>TRBJ1-5|once|TRBV27|NA
TGTGCCAGCAGTTTACAGGCAGACTATAGCAATCAGCCCCAGCATTTT
CASSLQADYSNQPQHF
>TRBJ1-6|NA|TRBV24-1|TRBD1
TGTGCCACCAGTGATACGACAGGGCTCAATTCACCCCTCCACTTT
CATSDTTGLNSPLHF
>TRBJ2-2|NA|TRBV7-2|NA
TGTGCCAGCAGCCGTACGTCTCTGATTGCGGGGTACACCGGGGAGCTGTTTTTT
CASSRTSLIAGYTGELFF
>TRBJ1-1|NA|TRBV5-1|TRBD1
TGCGCCAGCAGCTTGAGTCAGGGGGAAGGGAACACTGAAGCTTTCTTT
CASSLSQGEGNTEAFF
>TRBJ2-5|NA|TRBV5-1|TRBD2
TGCGCCAGCAGCTTGAGCGGGGGGGGCCCGTACCAAGAGACCCAGTACTTC
CASSLSGGGPYQETQYF
>TRBJ1-2|NA|TRBV19|TRBD1
TGTGCCAGTACCGCCGGGACAGGGCCCCAGGTGAACTATGGCTACACCTTC
CASTAGTGPQVNYGYTF
>TRBJ2-7|NA|TRBV19|TRBD2
TGTGCCAGTAGTATAGGAAGGACTAGGCTCGACGAGCAGTACTTC
CASSIGRTRLDEQYF
>TRBJ1-2|NA|TRBV9|NA
TGTGCCAGCAGCACCTCCGGGACACTTCAGGGCTACACCTTC
CASSTSGTLQGYTF
>TRBJ2-1|NA|TRBV6-5|TRBD2
TGTGCCAGCTTACCAGCGGGACTAGGCTACAATGAGCAGTTCTTC
CASLPAGLGYNEQFF
>TRBJ2-7|NA|TRBV6-2/TRBV6-3|TRBD1
TGTGCCAGCAGTTACCCGACAGGGGGCGGCTACGAGCAGTACTTC
CASSYPTGGGYEQYF
>TRBJ2-7|NA|TRBV7-2|NA
TGTGCCAGCAGCTTAGTTCCCGCCTACGAGCAGTACTTC
CASSLVPAYEQYF
>TRBJ2-7|NA|TRBV2|TRBD2
TGTGCCAGCGAAGTGATCGGGGGGATCGAGCAGTACTTC
CASEVIGGIEQYF
>TRBJ1-2|NA|TRBV29-1|TRBD1
TGCAGCGTAGGGACAGGGGAGGGCTACACCTTC
CSVGTGEGYTF
>TRBJ1-2|NA|TRBV4-1|NA
TGCGCCAGCAGCCAAGAGGGGGCGAACTATGGCTACACCTTC
CASSQEGANYGYTF
>TRBJ1-5|NA|TRBV4-1|TRBD1
TGCGCCAGCAGCCAAAGGACAGGTGATCTAAACAATCAGCCCCAGCATTTT
CASSQRTGDLNNQPQHF
>TRBJ2-7|NA|TRBV5-1|TRBD1
TGCGCCAGCAGCGTCGTTCCGGGACAGGGGAACGAGCAGTACTTC
CASSVVPGQGNEQYF
>TRBJ2-5|NA|TRBV6-1|NA
TGTGCCAGCAGTGACCCCAGGGGATTTGGAGAGACCCAGTACTTC
CASSDPRGFGETQYF
>TRBJ1-6|NA|TRBV6-5|NA
TGTGCCAGCATCCGAATCCAAGAGTCACCCCTCCACTTT
CASIRIQESPLHF
>TRBJ2-3|NA|TRBV10-1|TRBD2
TGCGCCAGCTCCTCCGGGACTAGCGGGCTAACAGATACGCAGTATTTT
CASSSGTSGLTDTQYF
>TRBJ1-1|NA|TRBV10-3|TRBD1
TGTGCCATCAGTGATCCAGGGACGGGACAGCAACTTGAAGCTTTCTTT
CAISDPGTGQQLEAFF
>TRBJ1-6|NA|TRBV2|NA
TGTGCCAGCAACCGGGACTCCTATAATTCACCCCTCCACTTT
CASNRDSYNSPLHF
>TRBJ2-7|NA|TRBV7-2|NA
TGTGCCAGCAGCTTTGGTGGGAGTTCCTCCTACGAGCAGTACTTC
CASSFGGSSSYEQYF
>TRBJ2-7|NA|TRBV20-1|NA
TGCAGTGCTAGCCCCACCTACGAGCAGTACTTC
CSASPTYEQYF
>TRBJ1-1|NA|TRBV5-4|NA
TGTGCCAGCAGCTCGACAGGCCAAAGGAAAGCTTTCTTT
CASSSTGQRKAFF
>TRBJ2-1|NA|TRBV18|NA
TGTGCCAGCACCTTAGCGGCCCTGCAGGGCCGGGAGCAGTTCTTC
CASTLAALQGREQFF
>TRBJ1-2|once|TRBV5-1|NA
TGCGCCAGCAGCCCTAACCGGGCTAACTATGGCTACACCTTC
CASSPNRANYGYTF
>TRBJ2-3|NA|TRBV5-1|TRBD1
TGCGCCAGCAGCGTAGGGACAGGGGGCACAGATACGCAGTATTTT
CASSVGTGGTDTQYF
>TRBJ2-7|NA|TRBV2|TRBD2
TGTGCCAGCAGGGGGGGACTAGCGGGATTCTACGAGCAGTACTTC
CASRGGLAGFYEQYF
>TRBJ1-1|NA|TRBV10-1|NA
TGCGCCAGCAGTGAGGGGGCGAACACTGAAGCTTTCTTT
CASSEGANTEAFF
>TRBJ2-1|NA|TRBV27|TRBD1
TGTGCCAGTTTCACGCCCGGGACAGGGGGGAGGAATGAGCAGTTCTTC
CASFTPGTGGRNEQFF
>TRBJ1-4|NA|TRBV15|TRBD1
TGTGCCACCAGCAGAGGACAGGGGGTGAGAGAAAAACTGTTTTTT
CATSRGQGVREKLFF
>TRBJ1-3|once|TRBV5-1|NA
TGCGCCAGCAGCTTCCTTCCAGGGTATGGAAACACCATATATTTT
CASSFLPGYGNTIYF
>TRBJ2-7|NA|TRBV5-4|NA
TGTGCCAGCAGCCAACCAGGCAGGGGAGTTTACGAGCAGTACTTC
CASSQPGRGVYEQYF
>TRBJ2-3|NA|TRBV29-1|TRBD2
TGCAGCGTTGGGCTAGCGGGAGTAGGAGATACGCAGTATTTT
CSVGLAGVGDTQYF
>TRBJ1-4|once|TRBV4-1|TRBD1
TGCGCCAGCAGCCTGGGACAGCTCAATAATGAAAAACTGTTTTTT
CASSLGQLNNEKLFF
>TRBJ2-1|NA|TRBV4-3|NA
TGCGCCAGCTCCCCTAGGTGGGGCCACAATGAGCAGTTCTTC
CASSPRWGHNEQFF
>TRBJ1-5|NA|TRBV5-1|NA
TGCGCCAGCAGCATAGGGACACTTAGCAATCAGCCCCAGCATTTT
CASSIGTLSNQPQHF
>TRBJ2-1|once|TRBV28|NA
TGTGCCACCGGTCGGGATGAGCAGTTCTTC
CATGRDEQFF
>TRBJ2-2|once|TRBV5-1|TRBD1
TGCGCCAGCAGCAACCGGACAGGGAACACCGGGGAGCTGTTTTTT
CASSNRTGNTGELFF
>TRBJ2-1|NA|TRBV7-3|TRBD1
TGTGCCAGCAGCCCCTGGACAGGGGTACATGATGAGCAGTTCTTC
CASSPWTGVHDEQFF
>TRBJ2-3|NA|TRBV28|NA
TGTGCCAGCAGTTTAAGTAGCGGATTCACAGATACGCAGTATTTT
CASSLSSGFTDTQYF
>TRBJ1-1|NA|TRBV7-9|NA
TGTGCCAGCAGCTTATATAGGGGGAACACTGAAGCTTTCTTT
CASSLYRGNTEAFF
>TRBJ1-3|NA|TRBV18|NA
TGTGCCAGCTCACCCTCCCTCTCTGGAAACACCATATATTTT
CASSPSLSGNTIYF
>TRBJ2-5|once|TRBV5-8|NA
TGTGCCAGCAGCTTGCTGTCTCCGGAGACCCAGTACTTC
CASSLLSPETQYF
>TRBJ2-1|NA|TRBV15|NA
TGTGCCACCAGCAGAGGACTGTCCTCCTACAATGAGCAGTTCTTC
CATSRGLSSYNEQFF
>TRBJ1-4|NA|TRBV5-1|NA
TGCGCCAGCAGCCCGGACGCGGGAGCTAATGAAAAACTGTTTTTT
CASSPDAGANEKLFF
>TRBJ2-5|NA|TRBV7-2|NA
TGTGCCAGCAGCCCATCAGCGTACCAAGAGACCCAGTACTTC
CASSPSAYQETQYF
>TRBJ2-2|NA|TRBV5-1|TRBD2
TGCGCCAGCACCAAAGTTGGCGGGGAGGGCACCGGGGAGCTGTTTTTT
CASTKVGGEGTGELFF
>TRBJ1-1|NA|TRBV3-1/TRBV3-2|NA
TGTGCCAGCAGCCAAGATAGGCCGGCAAGGAGGGCTGAAGCTTTCTTT
CASSQDRPARRAEAFF
>TRBJ2-7|NA|TRBV5-1|NA
TGCGCCAGCAGCTTAACCCGAACACCCTACGAGCAGTACTTC
CASSLTRTPYEQYF
>TRBJ1-1|NA|TRBV19|NA
TGTGCCAGTAGTATGGGGCAGCAGAACACTGAAGCTTTCTTT
CASSMGQQNTEAFF
>TRBJ1-4|NA|TRBV2|NA
TGTGCCAGCGCGTACTCTAATGAAAAACTGTTTTTT
CASAYSNEKLFF
>TRBJ1-5|NA|TRBV27|NA
TGTGCCAGCAGCCCAAAGGGGGTAGGGTCCAATCAGCCCCAGCATTTT
CASSPKGVGSNQPQHF
>TRBJ2-3|NA|TRBV6-5|NA
TGTGCCAGCTGGAGGGGTGGAGGAAAGGACACGCAGTATTTT
CASWRGGGKDTQYF
>TRBJ2-6|NA|TRBV30|NA
TGTGCCTGGAGGGTCTGGGCCTCTGGGGCCAACGTCCTGACTTTC
CAWRVWASGANVLTF
>TRBJ2-2|NA|TRBV5-5|TRBD2
TGTGCCAGCAGCTTAAAGGGGGCACGACTAGCGGGAGGGAACACCGGGGAGCTGTTTTTT
CASSLKGARLAGGNTGELFF
>TRBJ2-5|NA|TRBV4-2|TRBD2
TGTGCCAGCAGCCAAGACGGGTCCAGCGGGGGACGAGAGACCCAGTACTTC
CASSQDGSSGGRETQYF